The TCR beta chain described here comes from a study of response to subunit inactivated influenza vaccine. MiXCR was run by TCRdb on the RT-PCR reads, yielding one entry per CDR3 protein. The sample has hundreds of thousands of distinct CDR3 sequences; about 11% are singletons. This clonotype was found a few times. Trimming removed 2 bases at V and 0 bases at J, with 9 bases between. This CDR3 spans 15 amino acids. Per the germline V gene, CDR1 is MNHEY and CDR2 is SMNVEV (reference sequence). This TCR came from a man aged 50-59 years who received an inactivated influenza vaccine. The specimen was PBMCs from blood, collected on the day of vaccination. The rearrangement links TRBV27 to TRBJ2-3; D is possibly TRBD1 (5 bases). The CDR3 coding sequence is TGTGCCAGCAGTTTACACAGGCCTAGCACAGATACGCAGTATTTT. This gives the protein CASSLHRPSTDTQYF.